This T cell receptor beta chain was sequenced for a study of T cell responses to AZD1222 COVID-19 vaccine. Study conclusions and caveats: Donors were largely white British and mainly female; clonal diversity was possibly underestimated.

Turning to this clone: The antigen is not known.

Data came from immunoSEQ multiplex PCR; TCRdb stores just in-frame clones and leaves some out. The sample holds about 180,000 clones, 85% to 90% seen once. Trimming removed 5 bases at V and 1 base at J, with 9 bases between. The CDR3 has 14 amino acids. From germline, CDR1 is SQVTM and CDR2 ANQGSEA. This specimen was peripheral blood, taken 28 days after the second AZD1222 dose. The chain links TRBV29-1 to TRBJ2-6, with D perhaps assigned TRBD1 or TRBD2 (6 bases each). This clonotype was sampled from an adult who received the AZD1222 COVID-19 vaccine. The chain's CDR3 is CSVRGESGANVLTF. The CDR3 coding sequence is TGCAGCGTTAGGGGGGAGTCTGGGGCCAACGTCCTGACTTTC.